The source of this T cell receptor (beta chain) is a study of shared clonotypes between healthy human individuals. This CDR3 has 15 residues. With V trimmed by 3 bases and J by 0 bases, 2 bases remained unmatched. CDR1 and CDR2 (germline): SGHKS, YYEKEE (reference sequence). Investigators spread the genomic DNA of each subset evenly over several immunoSEQ plates. Unsorted PBMC DNA underwent sequencing on ten immunoSEQ deep assay plates. Method: immunoSEQ multiplex PCR; TCRdb's copy keeps in-frame clones and lacks some. The sample carries more than 450,000 clones, 60% to 85% recorded once. The origin of this receptor is a woman aged 40 to 49 in good health. Some clones in this sample may be carry-over from other donors' samples. This chain connects TRBV5-5 to TRBJ1-3, with 8 positions matching TRBD1. Specimen: PBMCs. CDR3 residues: CASSWTGPSGNTIYF. DNA of the CDR3: TGTGCCAGCAGCTGGACAGGGCCCTCTGGAAACACCATATATTTT.